This T cell receptor beta chain was identified during a study of shared clonotypes between healthy human individuals (dated by TCRdb to about 2020). A note on the overall study: The cohort included a few men and a couple of women between 18 and 49 years of age. Per donor, three plates each were used for CD4 naive and CD4 memory, two for CD8 naive, and one for CD8 memory. To estimate repertoire size and how much clonotypes are shared between individuals, the study performed deep sequencing of blood TCR repertoires from about five healthy adults. To increase sequencing depth and limit assay-specific biases, TCR repertoire library preparation and sequencing were carried out by different laboratories using diverse techniques. Between about 0.94 and 8.9 billion PBMCs per donor were obtained by leukapheresis.

General findings and caveats noted by the study authors: Compared with non-shared clonotypes, the clonotypes found in all four sorted-subset donors had higher generation probabilities. Pairwise subsampling indicated that sequencing depth was expected to affect the degree of clonotype sharing among donors. Larger estimated clonotype richness was generally found for naive subsets than for memory subsets. Because the study included only a small number of donors, the genetic and exposure-history diversity represented was limited. Only blood was sampled, and tissue TCR repertoires likely differ from those in blood. Incomplete sequencing was indicated by rarefaction of sorted-subset datasets, despite the large sequencing depth. Roughly 5.2% of naive CD4, around 3.5% of naive CD8, about 2.5% of memory CD4, and about 0.4% of memory CD8 clonotypes were shared across several donors.

For CDR1 and CDR2, the germline V gene lists MNHEY and SVGAGI. The CDR3 covers 12 residues, taking in both the cysteine and the phenylalanine. Left in the record is the CDR3 DNA by itself, 36 bases read in frame from the first base. From V the trimming removes 7 bases and from J it removes 4 bases, while the gene matches leave 4 bases of the junction unaccounted for. Using the deep immunoSEQ assay, TCR CDR3 regions were amplified from genomic DNA by multiplex PCR. Extracted genomic DNA from each cell subset was distributed evenly across all wells of several immunoSEQ 96-well plates, and each plate was treated as a replicate. For sorted subsets, about 210 ng of genomic DNA, equivalent to 25,000 to 35,000 T cell genomes, went into each replicate PCR. Purified libraries were quantified with a Qubit 3.0 fluorometer, sized on a Bioanalyzer 2100, and re-quantified with the KAPA Library Quantification kit. Each immunoSEQ 96-well plate was sequenced on its own single-read 150-cycle Illumina NextSeq 550 flow cell. Processing in the source paper ran as follows. Because only junctional sequences without quality scores were contained in the immunoSEQ output, filtering matching that applied to full-length reads could not be performed. Sequences were annotated with PyIR, a Python wrapper for IgBLAST v1.9, using IMGT germline references to assign V/J genes and CDR3. Reads were removed for weak V/J assignments (E-value above 1e-6), missing CDR3, stop codons, out-of-frame junctions, or ambiguous translated residues. V3J clonotypes were defined by identical inferred V gene, J gene, and CDR3 amino acid sequence. Percentage overlap between repertoires was computed as shared unique clonotypes divided by the size of the smaller repertoire. RTK rarefaction, the Chao1 estimator, and Recon v2.1 estimates of unobserved clonotypes were used to assess repertoire richness. For all TCRbeta clonotypes obtained by the gDNA method from a few donors, generation probabilities were computed with OLGA. The immuneACCESS repertoire file appears here via TCRdb, limited to in-frame rearrangements. These files lack a portion of the clones; in checked studies, under half of the deficit traces to unresolved V genes, and the cause of the others is not known. D and trimming come from the DNA, and the V and J calls and clone size come from that table. This sample is represented by about 820,000 clones; nearly 95% of them were singletons. The ten largest clones capture 24% of the sample.

CD8 naive samples consisted of CD45RO-negative cells that were positively selected for CCR7, yielding a CD45RA+CCR7+ population without TemRA cells. The donors were healthy, HIV-negative adults with no recently reported acute infections or vaccinations. All donors were Caucasian adults living in Nashville, Tennessee, USA. Blood was collected by leukapheresis, and PBMCs were isolated by Ficoll-Histopaque density gradient centrifugation and then cryopreserved in liquid nitrogen vapor phase. Purity and quantity of every magnetically sorted T cell population were checked by analytical flow cytometry. Genomic DNA was isolated from each sorted fraction and quantified by UV absorbance on a Nanodrop 2000c. Note on this clone: Its target antigen remains unknown. Per-base quality was not reported, and no clone a single base away is much larger than it.

The sequence was collected from a young man in good health. Recombination connected TRBV6-5 to TRBJ2-7, with 7 bases aligning to TRBD1. Sequences were obtained from naive CD8+ T cells sorted from blood. Read against the paper, the sample's cell subset or site label means: CD45RA+CCR7+. This receptor carries the CDR3 CASKGAGYEQYF. The bases read TGTGCCAGCAAGGGGGCCGGTTACGAGCAGTACTTC.